This passage covers 2 T cell receptor beta chains from one sample sequenced in a study of PD-L1 blockade in urothelial cancer. Profiled with immunoSEQ multiplex PCR; TCRdb holds only in-frame clones, not every one. This sample has about 51,000 clones, with around 88% found just once. The specimen comprised PBMCs, sampled around atezolizumab (anti-PD-L1) treatment. The source is a man aged 55 to 70 with urothelial cancer.

This chain connects TRBV21-1 to TRBJ1-5. TRBV21-1 is noted as a pseudogene. The CDR3 runs to 16 residues. CDR3 coding DNA: TGTGCCAGCAGCAAATGTCCACCGGAGATGGGTCAGCCCCAGCATTTT. It translates to CASSKCPPEMGQPQHF.

V usage is TRBV6-5 and J usage is TRBJ1-5; the match to TRBD1 covers 8 bases. The CDR3 length is 15 residues. Germline CDR1 is MNHEY and CDR2 is SVGAGI. V trimming: 5 bases; J trimming: 6 bases; junction bases outside the gene matches: 9. The CDR3 is CASSPDRVGAQPQHF. The CDR3 DNA reads TGTGCCAGCAGTCCGGACAGGGTGGGTGCTCAGCCCCAGCATTTT.